A selection of T cell receptor beta chains follows, all from one sample in a study of CD8 T cells in Susac syndrome. TCRdb recomputed calls from the immunoSEQ multiplex PCR reads with MiXCR, one row per CDR3 protein. The sample has some 130,000 distinct CDR3 sequences, roughly 94% seen once; the top ten hold around 0.12%. The sample comprised CD4+ T cells from PBMCs. The receptors stem from a human donor with multiple sclerosis. Both conserved end residues are part of each CDR3. Each record gives: J gene, V gene, CDR3 protein.

j_gene: TRBJ1-1
v_gene: TRBV29-1
CDR3aa: CSVDPHAVRTEAFF

j_gene: TRBJ1-2
v_gene: TRBV12-3/TRBV12-4
CDR3aa: CASSRLQGYTF

j_gene: TRBJ1-4
v_gene: TRBV5-4
CDR3aa: CASSPNSLDEKLFF

j_gene: TRBJ2-5
v_gene: TRBV7-9
CDR3aa: CASSSGLFETQYF

j_gene: TRBJ2-1
v_gene: TRBV19
CDR3aa: CASKTSGGHEQFF

j_gene: TRBJ2-5
v_gene: TRBV4-3
CDR3aa: CASSQVQGGPPGRETQYF

j_gene: TRBJ2-2
v_gene: TRBV2
CDR3aa: CASRQEVTGELFF

j_gene: TRBJ2-3
v_gene: TRBV5-1
CDR3aa: CASSFSPRGEDTQYF

j_gene: TRBJ1-5
v_gene: TRBV6-2/TRBV6-3
CDR3aa: CASSLFGWRPQHF

j_gene: TRBJ2-3
v_gene: TRBV6-5
CDR3aa: CASSLGRGGPGDTQYF

j_gene: TRBJ1-4
v_gene: TRBV12-3/TRBV12-4
CDR3aa: CASTPRQGISNEKLFF

j_gene: TRBJ1-2
v_gene: TRBV27
CDR3aa: CASSLHRARGGYTF

j_gene: TRBJ2-1
v_gene: TRBV19
CDR3aa: CASSIELTGDLHYEQFF

j_gene: TRBJ2-3
v_gene: TRBV27
CDR3aa: CASSSDRGRSDTQYF